Listed here is a single T cell receptor beta chain. As yet, its antigen is unknown. The assay was immunoSEQ multiplex PCR, and TCRdb's table has in-frame clones only and misses some. The sample has more than 95,000 clones; 75% to 90% are singletons. During the collection period, no donor immune events like infections were recorded. These data are taken from a study of identifying expanded T cells in peripheral blood. Notes on the study in general: Differentially abundant clones: roughly 1.2 between replicates, just under 17 at around 14 days, less than 20 at four. Variance in clone template counts between approximately 2-week samples significantly increased with total template count across all healthy donors.

Germline assignment: CDR1 KGHSH and CDR2 LQKENI. Trimming left V 0 bases short and J 3 bases short, with 12 bases between. The length of the CDR3 is 16 residues. The sequenced sample consisted of blood. The TCR originated in a person between 18 and 69 years old in good health. The V and J genes are TRBV18 and TRBJ2-1; D tentatively fits TRBD1 or TRBD2 (6 bases each). DNA of the CDR3: TGTGCCAGCTCACCACCAGGAGGGGGAGGCTACAATGAGCAGTTCTTC. It encodes CASSPPGGGGYNEQFF.